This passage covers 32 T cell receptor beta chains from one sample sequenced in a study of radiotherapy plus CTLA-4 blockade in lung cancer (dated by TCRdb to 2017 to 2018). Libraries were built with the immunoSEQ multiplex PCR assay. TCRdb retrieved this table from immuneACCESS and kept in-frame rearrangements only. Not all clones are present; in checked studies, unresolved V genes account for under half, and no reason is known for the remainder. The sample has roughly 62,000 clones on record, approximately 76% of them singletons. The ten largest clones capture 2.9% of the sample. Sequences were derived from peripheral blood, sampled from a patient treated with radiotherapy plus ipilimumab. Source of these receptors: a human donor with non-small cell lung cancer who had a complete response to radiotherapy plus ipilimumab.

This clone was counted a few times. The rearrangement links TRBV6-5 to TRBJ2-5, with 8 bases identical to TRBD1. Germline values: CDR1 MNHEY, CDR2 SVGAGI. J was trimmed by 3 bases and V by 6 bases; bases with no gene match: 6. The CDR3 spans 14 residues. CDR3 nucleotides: TGTGCCAGCAGCAAAGACAGGGGCAAAGAGACCCAGTACTTC. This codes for CASSKDRGKETQYF.

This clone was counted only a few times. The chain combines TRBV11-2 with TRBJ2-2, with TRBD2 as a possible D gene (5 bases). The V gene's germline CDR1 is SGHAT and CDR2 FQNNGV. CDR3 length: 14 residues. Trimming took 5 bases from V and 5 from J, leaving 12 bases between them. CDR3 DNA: TGTGCCAGCAGCCCCCATTCGGGGACCGGGGAGCTGTTTTTT. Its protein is CASSPHSGTGELFF.

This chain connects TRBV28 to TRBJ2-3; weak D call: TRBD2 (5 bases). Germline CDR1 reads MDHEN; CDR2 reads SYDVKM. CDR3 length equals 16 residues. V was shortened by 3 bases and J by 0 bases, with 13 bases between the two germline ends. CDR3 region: CASSFGVASSTDTQYF. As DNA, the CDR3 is TGTGCCAGCAGTTTCGGGGTGGCCTCCAGCACAGATACGCAGTATTTT.

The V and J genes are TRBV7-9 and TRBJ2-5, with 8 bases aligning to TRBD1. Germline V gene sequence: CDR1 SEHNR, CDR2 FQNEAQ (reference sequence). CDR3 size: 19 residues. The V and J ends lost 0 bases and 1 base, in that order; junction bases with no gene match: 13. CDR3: CASSLANGLRGQGQETQYF. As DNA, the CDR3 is TGTGCCAGCAGCTTAGCGAACGGACTCCGCGGACAGGGCCAAGAGACCCAGTACTTC.

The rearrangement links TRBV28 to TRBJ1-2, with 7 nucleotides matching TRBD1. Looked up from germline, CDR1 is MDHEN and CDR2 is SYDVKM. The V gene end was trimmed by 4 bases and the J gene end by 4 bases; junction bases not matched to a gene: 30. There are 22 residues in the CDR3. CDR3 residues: CASSYPKVMGDHWTGRGYGYTF. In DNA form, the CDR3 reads TGTGCCAGCAGTTATCCCAAAGTGATGGGTGACCATTGGACAGGTCGGGGCTATGGCTACACCTTC.

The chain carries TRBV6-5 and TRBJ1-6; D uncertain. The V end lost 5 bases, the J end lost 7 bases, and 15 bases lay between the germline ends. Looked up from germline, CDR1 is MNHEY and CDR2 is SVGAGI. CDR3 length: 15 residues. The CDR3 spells CASSPERGRNSPLHF. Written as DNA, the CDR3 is TGTGCCAGCAGTCCAGAACGGGGTAGGAATTCACCCCTCCACTTT.

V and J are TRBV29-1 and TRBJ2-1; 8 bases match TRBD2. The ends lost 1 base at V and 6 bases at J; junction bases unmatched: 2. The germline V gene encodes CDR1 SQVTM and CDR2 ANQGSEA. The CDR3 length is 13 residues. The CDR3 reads CSVEGRGGNEQFF. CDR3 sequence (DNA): TGCAGCGTTGAAGGACGGGGGGGCAATGAGCAGTTCTTC.

The CDR3 is CASNRQAEETQYF. CDR3 bases: TGTGCCAGCAACCGACAGGCCGAAGAGACCCAGTACTTC. The chain links TRBV7-2 to TRBJ2-5; weak D call: TRBD1 (6 bases). Trimming left V 7 bases short and J 3 bases short, with 12 bases between. In germline, CDR1 is SGHTA, CDR2 FQGNSA. The CDR3 runs 13 residues.

Here the CDR3 reads CASSFSRGGQETQYF. The CDR3 DNA follows: TGTGCCAGCAGCTTTTCTCGGGGGGGCCAAGAGACCCAGTACTTC. The J gene is TRBJ2-5, the V gene TRBV7-9, with 8 bases that match TRBD2. From germline, CDR1 is SEHNR and CDR2 FQNEAQ (reference sequence). The V segment lost 3 bases and the J segment 1 base; nucleotides outside the gene matches: 4. The CDR3 sequence is 15 residues long.

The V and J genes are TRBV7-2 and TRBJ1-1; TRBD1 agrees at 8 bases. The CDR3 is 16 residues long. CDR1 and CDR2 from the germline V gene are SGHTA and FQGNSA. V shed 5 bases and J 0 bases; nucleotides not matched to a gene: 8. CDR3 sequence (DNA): TGTGCCAGCAGCCCCTGGGACAGGTCTATGAACACTGAAGCTTTCTTT. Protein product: CASSPWDRSMNTEAFF.

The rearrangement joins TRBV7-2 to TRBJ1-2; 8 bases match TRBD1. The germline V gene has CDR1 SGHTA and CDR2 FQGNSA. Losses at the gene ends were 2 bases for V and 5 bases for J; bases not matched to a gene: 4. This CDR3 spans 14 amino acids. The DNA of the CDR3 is TGTGCCAGCAGCTTATCGACAGGGGAGTATGGCTACACCTTC. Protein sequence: CASSLSTGEYGYTF.

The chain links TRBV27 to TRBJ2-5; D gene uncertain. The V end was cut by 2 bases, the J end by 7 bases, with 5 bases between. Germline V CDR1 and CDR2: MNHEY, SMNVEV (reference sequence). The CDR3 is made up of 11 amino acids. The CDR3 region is CASSLRGTQYF. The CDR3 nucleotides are TGTGCCAGCAGTTTAAGAGGGACCCAGTACTTC.

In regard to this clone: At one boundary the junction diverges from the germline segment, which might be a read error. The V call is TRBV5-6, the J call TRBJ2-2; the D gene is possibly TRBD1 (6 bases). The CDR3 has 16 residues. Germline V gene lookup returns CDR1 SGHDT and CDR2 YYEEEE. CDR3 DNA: TGTGCCAGCAGCCATCGCACAGGGACGAATACCGGGGAGCTGTTTTTT. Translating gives CASSHRTGTNTGELFF. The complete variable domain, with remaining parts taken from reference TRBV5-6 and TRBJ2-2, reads DAGVTQSPTHLIKTRGQQVTLRCSPKSGHDTVSWYQQALGQGPQFIFQYYEEEERQRGNFPDRFSGHQFPNYSSELNVNALLLGDSALYLCASSHRTGTNTGELFFGEGSRLTVL.

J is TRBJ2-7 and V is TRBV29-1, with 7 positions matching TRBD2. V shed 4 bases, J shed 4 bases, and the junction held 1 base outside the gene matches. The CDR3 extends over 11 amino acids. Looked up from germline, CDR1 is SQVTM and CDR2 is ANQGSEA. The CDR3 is CSVGGGYEQYF. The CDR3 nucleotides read TGCAGCGTTGGGGGGGGTTACGAGCAGTACTTC.

CDR3: CASLAGTTTEKLFF. CDR3 nucleotide sequence: TGTGCCAGCCTCGCCGGGACAACCACCGAAAAACTGTTTTTT. This chain uses TRBV2 with TRBJ1-4; tentative D call: TRBD1 (6 bases). From germline, CDR1 is SNHLY and CDR2 FYNNEI. The ends were cut back, 8 bases at V and 8 bases at J, with 18 bases in the middle. The CDR3 is 14 amino acids. Variable domain in full (rest from reference TRBV2 and TRBJ1-4): EPEVTQTPSHQVTQMGQEVILRCVPISNHLYFYWYRQILGQKVEFLVSFYNNEISEKSEIFDDQFSVERPDGSNFTLKIRSTKLEDSAMYFCASLAGTTTEKLFFGSGTQLSVL.

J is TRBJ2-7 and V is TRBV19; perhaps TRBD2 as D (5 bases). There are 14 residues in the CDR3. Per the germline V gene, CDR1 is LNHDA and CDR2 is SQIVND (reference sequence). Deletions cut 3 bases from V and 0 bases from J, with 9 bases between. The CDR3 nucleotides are TGTGCCAGTAGTATGGACTTCAGCTCCTACGAGCAGTACTTC. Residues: CASSMDFSSYEQYF.

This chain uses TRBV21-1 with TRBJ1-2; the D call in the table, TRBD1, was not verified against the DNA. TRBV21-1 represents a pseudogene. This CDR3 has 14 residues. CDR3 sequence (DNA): TGTGCCAGCAGCATCGGACAGGGATACTATGGCTACACCTTC. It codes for CASSIGQGYYGYTF.

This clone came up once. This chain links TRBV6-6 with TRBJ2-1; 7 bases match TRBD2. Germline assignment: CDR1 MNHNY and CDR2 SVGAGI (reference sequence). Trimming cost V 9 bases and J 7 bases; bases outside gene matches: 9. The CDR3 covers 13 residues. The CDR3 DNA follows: TGTGCCAGTCTTGTAGCGGGCGATAATGAGCAGTTCTTC. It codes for CASLVAGDNEQFF.

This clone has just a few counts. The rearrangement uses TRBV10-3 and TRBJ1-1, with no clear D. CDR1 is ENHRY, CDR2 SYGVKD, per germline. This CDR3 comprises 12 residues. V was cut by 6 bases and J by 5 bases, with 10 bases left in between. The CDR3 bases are TGTGCCATCAGGACCGGGAATACTGAAGCTTTCTTT. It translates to CAIRTGNTEAFF.

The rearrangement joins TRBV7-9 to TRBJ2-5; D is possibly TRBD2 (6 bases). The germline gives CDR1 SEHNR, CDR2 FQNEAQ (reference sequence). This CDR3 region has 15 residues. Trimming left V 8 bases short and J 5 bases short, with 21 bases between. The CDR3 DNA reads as TGTGCCAGCGCCGTAAGCGGCGGGAATCGGGAGACCCAGTACTTC. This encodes CASAVSGGNRETQYF.

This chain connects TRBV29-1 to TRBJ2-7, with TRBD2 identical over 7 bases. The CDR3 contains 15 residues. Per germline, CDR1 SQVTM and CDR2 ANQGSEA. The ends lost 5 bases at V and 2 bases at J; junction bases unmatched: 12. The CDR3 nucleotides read TGCAGCGTTCACCTCGCTAGCGGAAAAACCTACGAGCAGTACTTC. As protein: CSVHLASGKTYEQYF.

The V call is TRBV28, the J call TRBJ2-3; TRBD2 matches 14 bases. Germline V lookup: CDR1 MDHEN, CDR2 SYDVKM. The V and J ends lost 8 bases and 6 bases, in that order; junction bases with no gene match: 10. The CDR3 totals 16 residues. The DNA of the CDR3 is TGTGCCAGCCGGGCCGGGACTAGCGGGAGAAGGGATACGCAGTATTTT. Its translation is CASRAGTSGRRDTQYF. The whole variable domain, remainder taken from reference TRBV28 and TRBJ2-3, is DVKVTQSSRYLVKRTGEKVFLECVQDMDHENMFWYRQDPGLGLRLIYFSYDVKMKEKGDIPEGYSVSREKKERFSLILESASTNQTSMYLCASRAGTSGRRDTQYFGPGTRLTVL.

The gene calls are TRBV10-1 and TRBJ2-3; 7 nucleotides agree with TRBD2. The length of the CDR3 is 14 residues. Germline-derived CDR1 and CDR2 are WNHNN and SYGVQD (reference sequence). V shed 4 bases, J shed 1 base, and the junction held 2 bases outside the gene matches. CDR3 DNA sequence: TGCGCCAGCAGTGGGGGGGGACGCACAGATACGCAGTATTTT. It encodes CASSGGGRTDTQYF.

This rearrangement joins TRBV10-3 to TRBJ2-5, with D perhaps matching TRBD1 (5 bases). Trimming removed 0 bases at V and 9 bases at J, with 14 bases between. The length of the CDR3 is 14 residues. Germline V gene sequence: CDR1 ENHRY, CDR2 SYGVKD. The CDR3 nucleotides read TGTGCCATCAGTGAGTCGCAGGGTTTTGAGGCCCAGTACTTC. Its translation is CAISESQGFEAQYF.

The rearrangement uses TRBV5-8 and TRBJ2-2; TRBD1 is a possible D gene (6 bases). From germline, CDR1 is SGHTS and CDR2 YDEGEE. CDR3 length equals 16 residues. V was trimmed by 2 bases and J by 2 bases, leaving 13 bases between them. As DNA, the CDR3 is TGTGCCAGCAGCTTACTGGGACACTTTAACACCGGGGAGCTGTTTTTT. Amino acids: CASSLLGHFNTGELFF.

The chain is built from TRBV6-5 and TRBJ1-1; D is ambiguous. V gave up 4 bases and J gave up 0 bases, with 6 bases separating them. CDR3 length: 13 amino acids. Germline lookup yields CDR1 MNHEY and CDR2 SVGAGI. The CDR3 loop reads CASSFTLNTEAFF. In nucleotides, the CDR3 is TGTGCCAGCAGTTTTACATTGAACACTGAAGCTTTCTTT.

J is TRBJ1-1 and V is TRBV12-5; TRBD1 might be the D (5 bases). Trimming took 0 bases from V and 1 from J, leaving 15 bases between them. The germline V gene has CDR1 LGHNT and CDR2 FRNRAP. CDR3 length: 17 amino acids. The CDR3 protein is CASGLVLGAYRNTEAFF. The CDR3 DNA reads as TGTGCTAGTGGTTTGGTACTTGGGGCATATAGGAACACTGAAGCTTTCTTT.

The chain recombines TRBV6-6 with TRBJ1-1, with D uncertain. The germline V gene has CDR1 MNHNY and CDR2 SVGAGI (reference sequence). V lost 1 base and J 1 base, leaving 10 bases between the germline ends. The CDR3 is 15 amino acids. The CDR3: CASSYFWEENTEAFF. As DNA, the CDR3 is TGTGCCAGCAGTTACTTCTGGGAGGAGAACACTGAAGCTTTCTTT.

CDR3 in amino acids: CASSQDSGTYEQYF. The DNA of the CDR3 is TGTGCCAGCAGCCAGGACAGTGGGACCTACGAGCAGTACTTC. The V and J genes are TRBV7-6 and TRBJ2-7; tentatively, D is TRBD1 (6 bases). CDR3 size: 14 residues. V lost 5 bases and J 2 bases, leaving 13 bases between the germline ends. The germline V gene encodes CDR1 SGHVS and CDR2 FNYEAQ.

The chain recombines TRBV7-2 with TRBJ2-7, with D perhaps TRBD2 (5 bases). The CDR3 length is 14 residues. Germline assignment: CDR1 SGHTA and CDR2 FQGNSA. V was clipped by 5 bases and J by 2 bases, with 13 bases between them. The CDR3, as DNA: TGTGCCAGCAGCCCTCAGCGGCCCCCCTACGAGCAGTACTTC. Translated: CASSPQRPPYEQYF.

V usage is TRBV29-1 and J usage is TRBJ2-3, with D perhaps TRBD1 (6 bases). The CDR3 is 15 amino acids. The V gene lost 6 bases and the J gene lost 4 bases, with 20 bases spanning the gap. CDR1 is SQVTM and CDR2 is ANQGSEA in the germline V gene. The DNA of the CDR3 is TGCAGCGTAACCCCGGGGTGGGGGCGCCCAGATACGCAGTATTTT. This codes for CSVTPGWGRPDTQYF.

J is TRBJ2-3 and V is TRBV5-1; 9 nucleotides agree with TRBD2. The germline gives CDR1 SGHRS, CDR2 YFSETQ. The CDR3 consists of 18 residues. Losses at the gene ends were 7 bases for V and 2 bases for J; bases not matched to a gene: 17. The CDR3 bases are TGCGCCAGCGGCTCAAACCCGGGACTAGCACCGATCACAGATACGCAGTATTTT. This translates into CASGSNPGLAPITDTQYF.